These 13 T cell receptor beta chains originate from one sample sequenced in a study of CD8+CD57+ T cells in acquired aplastic anemia (dated by TCRdb to between 2018 and 2020). These reads were obtained on an Illumina HiSeq 2000. Genomic DNA was used as template for profiling of TCR beta VDJ combinations and CDR3 sequences. TCRdb reanalyzed the raw reads on its own, using fastp at Q25 for trimming and MiXCR for clone calling, and kept in-frame beta chains. A single entry per CDR3 protein holds the most common genes and DNA from its merged rows. Within this sample are some 150,000 distinct CDR3 sequences, with less than 60% of them counted one time only. The ten largest make up approximately 12% of the sample. Patients chosen for sequencing had shown expansion of CD8+CD57+ cells by flow cytometry. The sequenced material came from sorted CD4+, CD8+, or CD8+CD57+ T cells (not recorded which) from PBMCs. These receptors all come from a human donor with aplastic anemia.

The sample holds many counts of this clonotype. V gene TRBV7-8 combines with J gene TRBJ2-2, with D possibly TRBD1 on 5 matching bases. This CDR3 is built from 13 residues. CDR1 is SGHVS and CDR2 is FQNEAQ in the germline V gene. This chain's CDR3 is CVGRGSNTGELFF. DNA of the CDR3: TGTGTCGGTAGGGGTTCGAACACCGGGGAGCTGTTTTTT.

The rearrangement uses TRBV2 and TRBJ1-5, with D perhaps TRBD1 (6 bases). The CDR3 runs to 14 residues. Trimming left V 4 bases short and J 10 bases short, with 17 bases between. Germline V CDR1 and CDR2: SNHLY, FYNNEI. The CDR3 DNA follows: TGTGCCAGCAGTGTCGTACGGGGGGCCGAACCCCAGCATTTT. Protein sequence: CASSVVRGAEPQHF.

This chain uses TRBV6-2 or TRBV6-3 with TRBJ2-5; 9 bases line up with TRBD2. Germline V CDR1 and CDR2: MNHEY, SVGEGT. The CDR3 length is 16 residues. V trimming: 2 bases; J trimming: 5 bases; junction bases outside the gene matches: 9. CDR3 in DNA: TGTGCCAGCAGTTACAGGTCTAGCGGGGAGAGGGAGACCCAGTACTTC. Its translation: CASSYRSSGERETQYF.

This rearrangement joins TRBV20-1 to TRBJ2-1; D ambiguous. V lost 6 bases and J lost 6, with 18 bases in between. Germline CDR1 is DFQATT and CDR2 is SNEGSKA (reference sequence). This CDR3 spans 14 amino acids. CDR3 DNA: TGCAGTGCCAGCAGCGTAGCTGGGATCAATGAGCAGTTCTTC. It specifies CSASSVAGINEQFF.

The chain joins TRBV4-1 to TRBJ2-1; 9 bases agree with TRBD1. The V gene end was trimmed by 3 bases and the J gene end by 5 bases; junction bases not matched to a gene: 14. CDR3 size: 18 residues. Germline V gene sequence: CDR1 MGHRA, CDR2 YSYEKL. The CDR3 sequence: CASSHWGPRDREDNEQFF. DNA for the CDR3: TGCGCCAGCAGCCATTGGGGCCCCCGGGACAGGGAGGACAATGAGCAGTTCTTC.

This chain uses TRBV6-6 with TRBJ1-1; tentatively, D is TRBD1 (5 bases). Trimming left V 5 bases short and J 8 bases short, with 9 bases between. The CDR3 runs 11 residues. In germline, CDR1 is MNHNY, CDR2 SVGAGI (reference sequence). In nucleotides, the CDR3 is TGTGCCAGCAGTCGACGGGGGGAAGCTTTCTTT. This encodes CASSRRGEAFF.

The J gene is TRBJ1-1, the V gene TRBV19, with D unresolved. The CDR3 loop spans 14 amino acids. Germline V gene lookup returns CDR1 LNHDA and CDR2 SQIVND (reference sequence). Trimming shortened V by 6 bases and J by 0 bases, and 11 bases separated the two germline ends. The CDR3: CASRGLDMNTEAFF. The CDR3, as DNA: TGTGCCAGTAGGGGATTGGATATGAACACTGAAGCTTTCTTT.

This clonotype is large (0.1 to 1%) within its sample. This chain joins TRBV14 and TRBJ2-7; TRBD1 agrees at 9 bases. The CDR3 length is 14 residues. Losses at the gene ends were 1 base for V and 6 bases for J; bases not matched to a gene: 4. Per germline, CDR1 SGHDN and CDR2 FVKESK. CDR3: CASSQVDRGVEQYF. CDR3 nucleotides: TGTGCCAGCAGCCAAGTCGACAGGGGGGTCGAGCAGTACTTC.

The chain links TRBV6-2 or TRBV6-3 to TRBJ2-2; 8 bases line up with TRBD2. The CDR3 is made up of 16 amino acids. Germline V gene sequence: CDR1 MNHEY, CDR2 SVGEGT. The junction had 6 bases not matched to a gene; V was cut back by 0 bases and J by 6 bases. The CDR3 region has the DNA TGTGCCAGCAGTTACTCGAGGCGGGGGGATTCCGGGGAGCTGTTTTTT. Translated: CASSYSRRGDSGELFF.

This clonotype was counted at least ten times. CDR3 coding DNA: TGTGCCAGTTGGGGACCCCCTTTGAAGGGGGAGAATGAAAAACTGTTTTTT. Protein: CASWGPPLKGENEKLFF. This chain links TRBV19 with TRBJ1-4; TRBD1 might be the D (6 bases). V lost 8 bases, J lost 5 bases, and 24 bases lay in between. Germline V CDR1 and CDR2: LNHDA, SQIVND (reference sequence). This CDR3 region has 17 residues.

The chain recombines TRBV29-1 with TRBJ1-5; D possibly corresponds to TRBD1 (6 bases). Germline assignment: CDR1 SQVTM and CDR2 ANQGSEA. There are 13 residues in the CDR3. Trimming pared 5 bases from V and 7 bases from J, leaving 15 bases between. The CDR3 nucleotides are TGCAGCGTTCACGCAGGGGAAGGACAGCCCCAGCATTTT. Translated: CSVHAGEGQPQHF.

This clonotype was seen ten or more times. V and J are TRBV20-1 and TRBJ2-3; TRBD2 matches at 7 bases. The CDR3 consists of 15 residues. V was pared by 5 bases and J by 5 bases, with 13 bases of the junction left unmatched. Germline CDR1 and CDR2: DFQATT and SNEGSKA (reference sequence). This chain's CDR3 is CSAATQAGRGDTQYF. The CDR3 region has the DNA TGCAGTGCTGCGACTCAAGCGGGGCGAGGAGATACGCAGTATTTT.

The V call is TRBV15, the J call TRBJ2-7; possibly TRBD2 for D (6 bases). V lost 0 bases and J 3 bases, leaving 15 bases between the germline ends. This CDR3 comprises 16 residues. CDR1 LNHNV and CDR2 YYDKDF come from the germline V gene (reference sequence). The CDR3 DNA is TGTGCCACCAGCAGAGAGAGGGCGGGGAAAATCTACGAGCAGTACTTC. Amino acids: CATSRERAGKIYEQYF.